This TCR beta chain was recovered during a study of cytomegalovirus exposure and HLA in healthy donors. PCR primers comprised 60 Vbeta and 13 Jbeta primers. The protocol was immunoSEQ multiplex PCR, while the TCRdb copy is restricted to in-frame clones and leaves out a portion. The repertoire holds about 270,000 clones, with just over 85% as singletons. The germline V gene encodes CDR1 SGHTA and CDR2 FQGNSA. The CDR3 runs 15 residues. The V gene lost 1 base and the J gene lost 3 bases, with 10 bases spanning the gap. The sample comprised PBMCs. The chain has TRBV7-2 and TRBJ1-3, with a possible D match to TRBD1 (5 bases). This receptor was identified in a man between 35 and 55 years old in good health and CMV-seropositive. The CDR3 sequence: CASSLVGGGGNTIYF. In DNA form, the CDR3 reads TGTGCCAGCAGCTTAGTGGGGGGTGGTGGAAACACCATATATTTT.